The next 14 T cell receptor beta chains were all read from a single sample in a study of T cells after yellow fever vaccination. TCRdb re-analysed the 5' RACE reads in MiXCR, keeping a single row per CDR3 protein. The repertoire has about 130,000 distinct CDR3 sequences, roughly 8.2% of them found once; the top ten carry roughly 40%. Sequences were derived from CD8+ T cells sorted from PBMCs, sampled on the day of the yellow fever booster vaccination. The receptors originated from a man younger than 35 who received the YFV17D yellow fever vaccine.

This clonotype has just a few counts. Germline and junction disagree at one end, which may indicate a read error. The chain couples TRBV6-5 to TRBJ2-1; 8 bases align to TRBD1. The CDR3 sequence is 15 residues long. The germline gives CDR1 MNHEY, CDR2 SVGAGI. CDR3 region: CASSNSGTGHNEQFF. The CDR3 DNA follows: TGTGCCAGCAGTAACTCCGGGACAGGCCACAATGAGCAGTTCTTC.

This clonotype was picked up a small number of times. The chain is built from TRBV12-3 or TRBV12-4 and TRBJ1-2; the D is unclear. The CDR3 has 15 amino acids. Between the trimmed V and J ends, which lost 3 bases and 8 bases, there was a span of 19 bases. The CDR3 loop reads CASSLWIKDSEGYTF. CDR3 sequence (DNA): TGTGCCAGCAGTTTGTGGATCAAGGATAGCGAAGGCTACACCTTC.

This clonotype was seen a handful of times. The chain couples TRBV7-2 to TRBJ2-7; 9 positions match TRBD2. Germline CDR1 SGHTA, CDR2 FQGNSA. Unmatched junction bases numbered 10, after V lost 5 bases and J lost 2 bases. The CDR3 consists of 16 residues. Here the CDR3 reads CASSRILGTSTYEQYF. The CDR3 nucleotides are TGTGCCAGCAGCAGAATCCTCGGGACTAGCACCTACGAGCAGTACTTC.

This clonotype was counted between two and nine times. V usage is TRBV2 and J usage is TRBJ2-1; D remains ambiguous. The CDR3 runs 10 residues. V lost 5 bases to trimming and J lost 15 bases, with 11 bases between them. Germline V gene lookup returns CDR1 SNHLY and CDR2 FYNNEI. The CDR3 region is CASSFYLPFF. The DNA for the CDR3 is TGTGCCAGCAGTTTTTATCTTCCGTTCTTC.

This sequence joins TRBV12-3 or TRBV12-4 and TRBJ2-5; D gene unclear. The CDR3 is made up of 14 amino acids. Trimming took 6 bases from V and 1 from J, leaving 12 bases between them. CDR3: CASSLRAIQETQYF. The CDR3 DNA reads as TGTGCCAGCAGCCTCCGGGCCATCCAAGAGACCCAGTACTTC.

This clonotype turned up a few times. The V and J genes are TRBV27 and TRBJ1-1; D gene ambiguous. The CDR3 has 14 residues. Germline lookup yields CDR1 MNHEY and CDR2 SMNVEV (reference sequence). V was trimmed by 2 bases and J by 5 bases, leaving 12 bases between them. The CDR3 region is CASSLAGVRTEAFF. The CDR3 coding sequence is TGTGCCAGCAGTTTAGCGGGCGTGAGAACTGAAGCTTTCTTT.

This clonotype was observed a handful of times. In DNA form, the CDR3 reads TGTGCCAGCTCACCGGGGACTCTATCCTACGAGCAGTACTTC. This sequence encodes CASSPGTLSYEQYF. V and J are TRBV18 and TRBJ2-7; the D gene is possibly TRBD2 (6 bases). CDR3 size: 14 residues. In germline, CDR1 is KGHSH, CDR2 LQKENI. V lost 3 bases and J lost 1, with 10 bases in between.

The sample holds a few counts of this clonotype. J is TRBJ2-1 and V is TRBV4-1, with TRBD1 matching over 8 bases. The V and J ends lost 2 bases and 6 bases, in that order; junction bases with no gene match: 12. The CDR3 is 17 amino acids. The germline V gene has CDR1 MGHRA and CDR2 YSYEKL. The CDR3 coding sequence is TGCGCCAGCAGCCAAAGTAGTGGACAGGGTTTCCTCAATGAGCAGTTCTTC. It is translated as CASSQSSGQGFLNEQFF.

Only a few counts were recorded for this clonotype. The rearrangement joins TRBV6-5 to TRBJ1-6; D is ambiguous. The V gene lost 5 bases and the J gene lost 5 bases, with 7 bases spanning the gap. Germline-derived CDR1 and CDR2 are MNHEY and SVGAGI. The CDR3 totals 13 residues. The CDR3 region is CASSPKNNSPLHF. For the CDR3, the DNA is TGTGCCAGCAGTCCAAAGAATAATTCACCCCTCCACTTT.

This clonotype was counted only a few times. V usage is TRBV10-2 and J usage is TRBJ2-3; 8 nucleotides line up with TRBD2. Trimming took 4 bases from V and 0 from J; bases not matched to a gene: 9. The germline V gene has CDR1 WSHSY and CDR2 SAAADI. The CDR3 extends over 17 amino acids. CDR3 bases: TGCGCCAGCAGTGCTAATGCGGGGGGCCCCAGCACAGATACGCAGTATTTT. As protein: CASSANAGGPSTDTQYF.

This clonotype has just a few counts. The chain is built from TRBV7-9 and TRBJ2-3; D is tentatively TRBD1 or TRBD2 (5 bases each). Germline V lookup: CDR1 SEHNR, CDR2 FQNEAQ (reference sequence). The CDR3 is 14 amino acids. CDR3 loop: CAHSRDGETDTQYF. The CDR3 DNA follows: TGTGCACACTCCCGGGACGGCGAAACAGATACGCAGTATTTT. The full variable domain, in which reference TRBV7-9 and TRBJ2-3 provide the parts outside the CDR3, is DTGVSQNPRHKITKRGQNVTFRCDPISEHNRLYWYRQTLGQGPEFLTYFQNEAQLEKSRLLSDRFSAERPKGSFSTLEIQRTEQGDSAMYLCAHSRDGETDTQYFGPGTRLTVL.

The CDR3 DNA follows: TGTGCCAGCAGCTATAGCGGGGTCCAAGAGACCCAGTACTTC. Encoded protein: CASSYSGVQETQYF. This sequence joins TRBV7-2 and TRBJ2-5; the match to TRBD2 covers 8 bases. The CDR3 loop spans 14 amino acids. The V gene's germline CDR1 is SGHTA and CDR2 FQGNSA. The ends lost 4 bases at V and 1 base at J; junction bases unmatched: 2.

The chain recombines TRBV7-9 with TRBJ2-7; TRBD1 might be the D (5 bases). V was trimmed by 3 bases and J by 6 bases, leaving 15 bases between them. This CDR3 has 14 residues. In germline, CDR1 is SEHNR, CDR2 FQNEAQ (reference sequence). CDR3 region: CASSLGQGTGEQYF. In DNA form, the CDR3 reads TGTGCCAGCAGCTTGGGGCAGGGTACCGGCGAGCAGTACTTC.

This clonotype was seen a handful of times. The CDR3 here is CASGLTRDSLGPALEKFNSPLHF. The CDR3 DNA follows: TGTGCTAGTGGTTTGACCAGAGACAGTCTCGGGCCGGCGCTAGAGAAATTCAATTCACCCCTCCACTTT. The chain uses TRBV12-5 and TRBJ1-6; D is possibly TRBD1 (5 bases). V was clipped by 2 bases and J by 7 bases, with 36 bases between them. Germline V gene data show CDR1 as LGHNT and CDR2 as FRNRAP. The length of the CDR3 is 23 residues.